This T cell receptor (beta chain) was captured by sequencing in a study of blood T cell repertoires in COVID-19. About the research overall: COVID-19 samples collected from the United States, Italy and Spain covered acute and convalescent phases. T cells, B-cell-depleted T cells, or PBMCs provided the cDNA or gDNA that served as material.

Study processing details: Cell counts per sample came from amplifying reference gene primers. Generated by immunoSEQ multiplex PCR, the TCRdb table keeps only in-frame clones and is missing some. V, J and clone size were drawn from that table, and D and trimming were deduced from the DNA. The data show 100,000 to 120,000 clones, over 65% seen once. The CDR3 length is 15 residues. V was clipped by 5 bases and J by 0 bases, with 11 bases between them. CDR1 is MNHNY, CDR2 SVGAGI, per germline (reference sequence). The chain employs TRBV6-6 and TRBJ1-5; D remains ambiguous. The sequenced material came from peripheral blood. The receptor comes from an elderly woman with acute or convalescent COVID-19. CDR3 sequence: CASSPSTYSNQPQHF. In DNA, the CDR3 is TGTGCCAGCAGTCCCTCGACATATAGCAATCAGCCCCAGCATTTT.